Following are 30 T cell receptor beta chains from one sample sequenced in a study of blood T cells in healthy people across ages. Next came a second PCR, run for about 7 to 12 cycles, which used a sample-barcoded 5' primer along with a J-beta primer mix. In TCRdb, the 5' RACE reads were re-called with MiXCR into one record per CDR3 protein. The repertoire has approximately 700,000 distinct CDR3 sequences, about 30% of them found once; the top ten carry 15%. Sequencing was performed on blood. The origin of the receptors is a woman older than 75 in good health.

This clonotype was observed at least ten times. Possible read error: a much larger clone is one base away. The chain joins TRBV7-2 to TRBJ2-7; TRBD2 is a possible D gene (5 bases). The CDR3 totals 12 residues. Deletions cut 2 bases from V and 7 bases from J, with 9 bases between. The V gene's germline CDR1 is SGHTA and CDR2 FQGNSA. CDR3 sequence reads: CASSLFRTEQYF. CDR3 coding DNA: TGTGCCAGCAGCTTATTCAGGACTGAGCAGTACTTC.

The sample holds many counts of this clonotype. CDR3 protein: CSVAGFQETQYF. The CDR3, as DNA: TGCAGCGTTGCAGGGTTCCAAGAGACCCAGTACTTC. This chain joins TRBV29-1 and TRBJ2-5, with D possibly matching TRBD1 (5 bases). The germline gives CDR1 SQVTM, CDR2 ANQGSEA. Trimming took off 4 bases at V and 1 base at J, with 7 bases between the two ends. The CDR3 extends over 12 amino acids.

This chain connects TRBV2 to TRBJ1-5; D gene uncertain. The V gene lost 8 bases and the J gene lost 2 bases, with 13 bases spanning the gap. CDR3 length: 14 amino acids. Germline-derived CDR1 and CDR2 are SNHLY and FYNNEI. CDR3: CASSFRQGNQPQHF. The DNA of the CDR3 is TGTGCCAGCTCGTTTCGGCAGGGCAATCAGCCCCAGCATTTT.

The chain combines TRBV5-1 with TRBJ2-2, with D possibly being TRBD1 (6 bases). The germline V gene encodes CDR1 SGHRS and CDR2 YFSETQ. The CDR3 runs to 16 residues. V lost 4 bases and J lost 1, with 14 bases in between. The CDR3 here is CASSPGTFRNTGELFF. Here the CDR3 DNA reads TGCGCCAGCAGCCCCGGGACATTCAGGAACACCGGGGAGCTGTTTTTT.

This clonotype was found many times. The gene calls are TRBV20-1 and TRBJ1-5; no definite D call. Germline assignment: CDR1 DFQATT and CDR2 SNEGSKA (reference sequence). The CDR3 has 13 amino acids. Trimming took off 5 bases at V and 4 bases at J, with 12 bases between the two ends. The CDR3 loop reads CSAWTGSNQPQHF. For the CDR3, the DNA is TGCAGTGCTTGGACTGGATCTAATCAGCCCCAGCATTTT.

There are many counts of this clonotype. This chain connects TRBV15 to TRBJ2-6; D unresolved. Looked up from germline, CDR1 is LNHNV and CDR2 is YYDKDF (reference sequence). CDR3 size: 12 residues. The ends were cut back, 5 bases at V and 2 bases at J, with 1 base in the middle. The CDR3 region has the DNA TGTGCCACCAGCCCTGGGGCCAACGTCCTGACTTTC. It translates to CATSPGANVLTF.

The V call is TRBV5-6, the J call TRBJ2-2; D might be TRBD2 (6 bases). The V end lost 2 bases, the J end lost 3 bases, and 14 bases lay between the germline ends. Germline CDR1 reads SGHDT; CDR2 reads YYEEEE. The CDR3 loop spans 16 amino acids. CDR3 amino acids: CASSLPGGADTGELFF. CDR3 sequence (DNA): TGTGCCAGCAGCTTACCCGGAGGGGCGGACACCGGGGAGCTGTTTTTT. Full variable domain (missing parts from reference TRBV5-6 and TRBJ2-2): DAGVTQSPTHLIKTRGQQVTLRCSPKSGHDTVSWYQQALGQGPQFIFQYYEEEERQRGNFPDRFSGHQFPNYSSELNVNALLLGDSALYLCASSLPGGADTGELFFGEGSRLTVL.

This clonotype is a singleton in its sample. The genes are TRBV5-1 and TRBJ2-1; 7 positions agree with TRBD1. CDR3 length equals 14 residues. Germline CDR1 reads SGHRS; CDR2 reads YFSETQ. V lost 1 base to trimming and J lost 6 bases; unmatched junction nucleotides: 4. The CDR3 DNA sequence: TGCGCCAGCAGCTTGAACAGGGGAAGCAATGAGCAGTTCTTC. It is translated as CASSLNRGSNEQFF. The full variable domain, its missing parts supplied by reference TRBV5-1 and TRBJ2-1, is KAGVTQTPRYLIKTRGQQVTLSCSPISGHRSVSWYQQTPGQGLQFLFEYFSETQRNKGNFPGRFSGRQFSNSRSEMNVSTLELGDSALYLCASSLNRGSNEQFFGPGTRLTVL.

This clonotype was observed a handful of times. The gene calls are TRBV20-1 and TRBJ1-1; D ambiguous. CDR1 and CDR2 from the germline V gene are DFQATT and SNEGSKA (reference sequence). V was shortened by 6 bases and J by 0 bases, with 14 bases between the two germline ends. There are 14 residues in the CDR3. This chain's CDR3 is CSAPYTGVNTEAFF. DNA for the CDR3: TGCAGTGCCCCTTACACTGGAGTGAACACTGAAGCTTTCTTT.

This clonotype has just a few counts. A clone one base away is much larger, so this may be a read error. The genes are TRBV4-2 and TRBJ2-5, with 7 bases matching TRBD2. The ends lost 1 base at V and 1 base at J; junction bases unmatched: 6. The CDR3 is made up of 16 amino acids. From germline, CDR1 is LGHNA and CDR2 YNFKEQ. Written as DNA, the CDR3 is TGTGCCAGCAGCCAAGTGGGAGGGGCAATCCAAGAGACCCAGTACTTC. It encodes CASSQVGGAIQETQYF.

In this sample, this clonotype turned up once. This may come from a read error, since a much larger clone is one base off. The chain couples TRBV6-1 to TRBJ1-2; D ambiguous. Looked up from germline, CDR1 is MNHNS and CDR2 is SASEGT. The CDR3 loop spans 14 amino acids. The V end was cut by 6 bases, the J end by 2 bases, with 13 bases between. CDR3 in DNA: TGTGCCAGCAGGGAATACGTGACCAACTATGGCTACACCTTC. Its translation is CASREYVTNYGYTF.

The J gene is TRBJ2-5, the V gene TRBV11-2; 7 bases line up with TRBD1. Per the germline V gene, CDR1 is SGHAT and CDR2 is FQNNGV. This CDR3 has 17 residues. V was pared by 5 bases and J by 3 bases, with 15 bases of the junction left unmatched. For the CDR3, the DNA is TGTGCCAGCAGCCGACCTCGTTCCGGGACAGCCGAAGAGACCCAGTACTTC. Translating gives CASSRPRSGTAEETQYF.

This clonotype was seen only a few times. V and J are TRBV4-3 and TRBJ1-2; perhaps TRBD1 as D (6 bases). This CDR3 region has 14 residues. CDR1 and CDR2 from the germline V gene are LGHNA and YSLEER. Between the trimmed V and J ends, which lost 1 base and 7 bases, there was a span of 13 bases. The CDR3 nucleotides are TGCGCCAGCAGCCAAGGGGCCAGGGGATCTGGCTACACCTTC. This translates into CASSQGARGSGYTF.

This clonotype has ten or more counts. The chain combines TRBV18 with TRBJ2-3; 8 nucleotides match TRBD1. The ends lost 2 bases at V and 1 base at J; junction bases unmatched: 2. This CDR3 is built from 15 residues. Germline CDR1 KGHSH, CDR2 LQKENI. As DNA, the CDR3 is TGTGCCAGCTCACCAATGACAGGGGGCACAGATACGCAGTATTTT. Its protein product is CASSPMTGGTDTQYF.

This clonotype was seen many times. V is TRBV4-3 and J is TRBJ2-7; D ambiguous. Per germline, CDR1 LGHNA and CDR2 YSLEER. V was cut by 0 bases and J by 6 bases, with 12 bases left in between. The CDR3 extends over 14 amino acids. The CDR3 DNA sequence: TGCGCCAGCAGCCAAGACCCAAAGGCACCCGAGCAGTACTTC. This translates into CASSQDPKAPEQYF.

The chain uses TRBV6-1 and TRBJ2-3; 12 bases line up with TRBD2. Germline V lookup: CDR1 MNHNS, CDR2 SASEGT. The CDR3 length is 18 residues. The J segment lost 0 bases and the V segment lost 6 bases, leaving 10 bases of the junction unmatched. The CDR3 loop reads CASSSGTSGSFSTDTQYF. Written as DNA, the CDR3 is TGTGCCAGCAGCTCCGGGACTAGCGGGTCGTTTAGCACAGATACGCAGTATTTT.

This clonotype has only a few counts. The chain carries TRBV5-6 and TRBJ2-1, with 9 bases that match TRBD1. The CDR3 totals 13 residues. Germline V lookup: CDR1 SGHDT, CDR2 YYEEEE. With 7 bases clipped from V and 8 bases from J, the junction kept 7 bases outside the gene matches. In DNA, the CDR3 is TGTGCCAGCCGCAAGGACAGGGGAGATGAGCAGTTCTTC. As protein: CASRKDRGDEQFF.

The chain is built from TRBV27 and TRBJ2-5; 10 bases agree with TRBD1. Germline lookup yields CDR1 MNHEY and CDR2 SMNVEV (reference sequence). The CDR3 has 16 residues. The V segment lost 5 bases and the J segment 11 bases; nucleotides outside the gene matches: 17. The CDR3 reads CASSTGTGVNHNEQYF. CDR3 in DNA: TGTGCCAGCAGTACCGGGACAGGGGTCAACCACAATGAGCAGTACTTC.

The chain links TRBV2 to TRBJ1-5; D not certain. The CDR3 runs to 15 residues. CDR1 and CDR2 from the germline V gene are SNHLY and FYNNEI. V lost 2 bases to trimming and J lost 4 bases, with 12 bases between them. The CDR3 nucleotides read TGTGCCAGCAGTGAAATGACAAGCCGGAATCAGCCCCAGCATTTT. Translated: CASSEMTSRNQPQHF.

There are a few counts of this clonotype. The germline gene is not matched at one end of the junction; a read error may be the cause. The rearrangement uses TRBV28 and TRBJ1-5, with no clear D. Germline assignment: CDR1 MDHEN and CDR2 SYDVKM. The CDR3 runs to 16 residues. CDR3 DNA: TGTGCCTGCAGTTCCCGCCGTGGCGGTACCAATCAGCCCCAGCATTTT. Translating it yields CACSSRRGGTNQPQHF. Combining the CDR3 with reference TRBV28 and TRBJ1-5 gives the whole variable domain DVKVTQSSRYLVKRTGEKVFLECVQDMDHENMFWYRQDPGLGLRLIYFSYDVKMKEKGDIPEGYSVSREKKERFSLILESASTNQTSMYLCACSSRRGGTNQPQHFGDGTRLSIL.

This clonotype has ten or more counts. Given a much more abundant clone one base away, this may be a read error. The chain uses TRBV7-2 and TRBJ2-1, with D perhaps assigned TRBD1 or TRBD2 (6 bases each). The J call may be wrong; the DNA end is better matched by TRBJ2-7. CDR1 SGHTA and CDR2 FQGNSA come from the germline V gene. This CDR3 spans 16 amino acids. The CDR3 sequence is CASSSTGAFSYNEQYF. The DNA of the CDR3 is TGTGCCAGCAGCTCCACGGGGGCATTCTCCTACAATGAGCAGTACTTC.

This clonotype was counted ten times or more. The CDR3 is CASSSYRVHYGYTF. The CDR3 DNA sequence: TGTGCCAGCAGCTCGTACAGGGTGCACTATGGCTACACCTTC. This chain links TRBV7-9 with TRBJ1-2; TRBD1 is a possible D gene (6 bases). CDR1 SEHNR and CDR2 FQNEAQ come from the germline V gene (reference sequence). CDR3 length equals 14 residues. With 4 bases removed from V and 3 bases from J, the gap between germline ends came to 12 bases.

This clonotype came up many times. The chain links TRBV7-9 to TRBJ1-5; D remains unclear. This CDR3 comprises 16 residues. V gave up 2 bases and J gave up 6 bases, with 17 bases separating them. Germline V lookup: CDR1 SEHNR, CDR2 FQNEAQ (reference sequence). As DNA, the CDR3 is TGTGCCAGCAGCTTAAATCGGGGAGGAAGAGGTCAGCCCCAGCATTTT. Encoded protein: CASSLNRGGRGQPQHF.

This clonotype was counted at least ten times. The chain is built from TRBV15 and TRBJ1-1; D might be TRBD1 (6 bases). Germline CDR1 reads LNHNV; CDR2 reads YYDKDF (reference sequence). The V end was cut by 0 bases, the J end by 4 bases, with 15 bases between. The CDR3 spans 16 residues. The CDR3 region is CATSRDNRALGTEAFF. CDR3 DNA: TGTGCCACCAGCAGAGATAACAGGGCTTTGGGCACTGAAGCTTTCTTT. Full variable domain (outside the CDR3, taken from reference TRBV15 and TRBJ1-1): DAMVIQNPRYQVTQFGKPVTLSCSQTLNHNVMYWYQQKSSQAPKLLFHYYDKDFNNEADTPDNFQSRRPNTSFCFLDIRSPGLGDTAMYLCATSRDNRALGTEAFFGQGTRLTVV.

In its sample, this clonotype was seen many times. The V call is TRBV5-1, the J call TRBJ2-3, with 9 bases identical to TRBD1. The V segment lost 7 bases and the J segment 2 bases; nucleotides outside the gene matches: 2. The CDR3 spans 13 residues. The V gene's germline CDR1 is SGHRS and CDR2 YFSETQ. The CDR3 loop reads CASGQGLTDTQYF. Here the CDR3 DNA reads TGCGCCAGCGGACAGGGGCTCACAGATACGCAGTATTTT. The full variable domain, its missing parts supplied by reference TRBV5-1 and TRBJ2-3, is KAGVTQTPRYLIKTRGQQVTLSCSPISGHRSVSWYQQTPGQGLQFLFEYFSETQRNKGNFPGRFSGRQFSNSRSEMNVSTLELGDSALYLCASGQGLTDTQYFGPGTRLTVL.

The CDR3 sequence is CASSLGAGTSGADTQYF. The CDR3 nucleotides are TGTGCCAGCAGCTTAGGGGCTGGGACTAGCGGCGCAGATACGCAGTATTTT. V gene TRBV7-9 combines with J gene TRBJ2-3; 11 bases map to TRBD2. The V gene's germline CDR1 is SEHNR and CDR2 FQNEAQ (reference sequence). V trimming: 1 base; J trimming: 4 bases; junction bases outside the gene matches: 7. This CDR3 region has 17 residues.

The chain recombines TRBV29-1 with TRBJ2-1, with a tentative D call TRBD1 (6 bases). The CDR3 contains 13 residues. Germline V gene lookup returns CDR1 SQVTM and CDR2 ANQGSEA. With 2 bases removed from V and 9 bases from J, the gap between germline ends came to 14 bases. CDR3 DNA sequence: TGCAGCGTTGAATTGACAGGCTCAGCTGAGCAGTTCTTC. This sequence encodes CSVELTGSAEQFF.

This clonotype showed up just a few times. The rearrangement joins TRBV28 to TRBJ2-7, with D tentatively TRBD1 (6 bases). Germline V lookup: CDR1 MDHEN, CDR2 SYDVKM. The ends were cut back, 4 bases at V and 2 bases at J, with 15 bases in the middle. The CDR3 sequence is 15 residues long. The CDR3 loop reads CASSSPSRGPYEQYF. The CDR3 DNA reads TGTGCCAGCAGTTCCCCGAGCAGGGGACCCTACGAGCAGTACTTC. Full variable domain (rest looked up from reference TRBV28 and TRBJ2-7): DVKVTQSSRYLVKRTGEKVFLECVQDMDHENMFWYRQDPGLGLRLIYFSYDVKMKEKGDIPEGYSVSREKKERFSLILESASTNQTSMYLCASSSPSRGPYEQYFGPGTRLTVT.

In the case of this clonotype: A read error may account for a junction end that differs from germline. This sequence joins TRBV20-1 and TRBJ1-2, with a tentative D call TRBD1 (5 bases). This CDR3 comprises 13 residues. Germline V CDR1 and CDR2: DFQATT, SNEGSKA (reference sequence). In DNA, the CDR3 is TGCAGTGCTTTAATCGGGACGCGCTATGGCTGCACCTTC. It codes for CSALIGTRYGCTF.

Details on this clonotype: A much more abundant neighbour one base away suggests this may be a read error. This chain joins TRBV20-1 and TRBJ2-7; possible D gene TRBD2, 6 bases. The CDR3 is made up of 15 amino acids. CDR1 DFQATT and CDR2 SNEGSKA come from the germline V gene (reference sequence). In nucleotides, the CDR3 is TGCAGCTCTATGCGGGGAGGAGTCTCCTACAATGAGCAGTACTTC. Its protein product is CSSMRGGVSYNEQYF.